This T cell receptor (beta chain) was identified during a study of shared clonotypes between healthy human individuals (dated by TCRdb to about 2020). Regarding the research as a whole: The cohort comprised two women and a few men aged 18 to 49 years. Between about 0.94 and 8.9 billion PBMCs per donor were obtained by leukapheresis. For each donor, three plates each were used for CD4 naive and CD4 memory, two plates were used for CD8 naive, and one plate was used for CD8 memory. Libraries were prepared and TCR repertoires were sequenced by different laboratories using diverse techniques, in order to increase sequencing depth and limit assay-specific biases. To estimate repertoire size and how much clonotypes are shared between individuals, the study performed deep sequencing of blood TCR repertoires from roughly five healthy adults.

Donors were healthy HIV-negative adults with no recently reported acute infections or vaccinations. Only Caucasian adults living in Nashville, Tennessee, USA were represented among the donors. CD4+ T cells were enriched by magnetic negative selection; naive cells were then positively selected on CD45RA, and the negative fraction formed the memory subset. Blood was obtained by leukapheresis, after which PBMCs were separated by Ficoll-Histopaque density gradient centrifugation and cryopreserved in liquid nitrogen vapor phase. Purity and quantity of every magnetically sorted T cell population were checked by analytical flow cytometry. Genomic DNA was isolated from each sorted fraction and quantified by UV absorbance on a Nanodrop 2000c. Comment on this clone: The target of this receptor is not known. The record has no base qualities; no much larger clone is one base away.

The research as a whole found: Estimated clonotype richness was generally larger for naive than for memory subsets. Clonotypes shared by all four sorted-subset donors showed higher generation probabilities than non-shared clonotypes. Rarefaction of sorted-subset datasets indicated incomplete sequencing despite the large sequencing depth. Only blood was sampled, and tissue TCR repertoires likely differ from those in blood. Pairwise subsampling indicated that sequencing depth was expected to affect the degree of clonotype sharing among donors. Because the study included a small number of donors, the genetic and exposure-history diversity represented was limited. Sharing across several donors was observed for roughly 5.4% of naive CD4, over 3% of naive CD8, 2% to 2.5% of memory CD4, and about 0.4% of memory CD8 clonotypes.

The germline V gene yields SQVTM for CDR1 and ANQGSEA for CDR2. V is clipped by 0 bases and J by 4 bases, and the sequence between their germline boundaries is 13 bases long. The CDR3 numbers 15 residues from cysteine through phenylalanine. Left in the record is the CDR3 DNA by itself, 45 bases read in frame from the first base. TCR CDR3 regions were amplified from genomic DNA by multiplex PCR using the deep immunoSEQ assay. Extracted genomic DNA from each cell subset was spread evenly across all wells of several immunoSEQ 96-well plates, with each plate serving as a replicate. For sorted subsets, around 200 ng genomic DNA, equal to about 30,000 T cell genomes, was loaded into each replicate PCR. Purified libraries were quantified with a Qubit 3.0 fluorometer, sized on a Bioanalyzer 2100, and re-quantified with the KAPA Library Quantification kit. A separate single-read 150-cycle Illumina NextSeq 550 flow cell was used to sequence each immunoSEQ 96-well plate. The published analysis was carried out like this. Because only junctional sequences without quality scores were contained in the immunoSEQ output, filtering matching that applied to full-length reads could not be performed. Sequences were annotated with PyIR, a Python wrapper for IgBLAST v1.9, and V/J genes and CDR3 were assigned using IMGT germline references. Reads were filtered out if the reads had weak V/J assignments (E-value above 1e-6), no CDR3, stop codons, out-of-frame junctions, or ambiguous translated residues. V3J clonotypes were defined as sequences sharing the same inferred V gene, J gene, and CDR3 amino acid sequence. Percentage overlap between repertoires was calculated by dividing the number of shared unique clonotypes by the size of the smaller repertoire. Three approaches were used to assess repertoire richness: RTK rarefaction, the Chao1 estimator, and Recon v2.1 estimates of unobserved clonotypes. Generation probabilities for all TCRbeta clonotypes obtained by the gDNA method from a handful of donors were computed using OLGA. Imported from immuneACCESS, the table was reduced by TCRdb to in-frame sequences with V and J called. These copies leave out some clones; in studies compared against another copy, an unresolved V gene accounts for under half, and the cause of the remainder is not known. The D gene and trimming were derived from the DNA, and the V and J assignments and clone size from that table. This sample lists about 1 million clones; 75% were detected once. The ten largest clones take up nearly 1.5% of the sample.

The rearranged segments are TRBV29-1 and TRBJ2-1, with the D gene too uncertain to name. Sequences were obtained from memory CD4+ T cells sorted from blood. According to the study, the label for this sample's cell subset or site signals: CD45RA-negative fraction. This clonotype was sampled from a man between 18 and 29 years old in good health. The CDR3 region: CSVEELIQRYNEQFF. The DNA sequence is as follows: TGCAGCGTTGAAGAACTAATCCAGCGATACAATGAGCAGTTCTTC.